This TCR beta chain came from a study of T cells in Graves' hyperthyroidism and ophthalmopathy. RNA transcripts gave rise to amplified TCR beta CDR3 regions. With the HTBI primer set, the TCR CDR3 went through a first round of RT-PCR. From the multiplex PCR reads, TCRdb called clonotypes with MiXCR, one entry per CDR3 protein. Of 200,000 to 250,000 distinct CDR3 sequences in the sample, about 24% were seen once. The CDR3 is 13 residues long. Germline-derived CDR1 and CDR2 are MNHEY and SVGEGT. With 6 bases removed from V and 2 bases from J, the gap between germline ends came to 8 bases. This clonotype was counted many times. Its matching antigen is unknown. Study-level results: Blood also held most thyroid clonotypes expanded beyond 0.001.

Active moderate-to-severe ophthalmopathy, Clinical Activity Score at least 3, NOSPECS at least 4, under 3 months' duration. Criteria for exclusion of patients were uncontrolled infection, other autoimmune disease, pregnancy or lactation. Out of over 7.5 ml of fresh peripheral blood came the PBMCs. Sequencing was carried out using blood. This chain connects TRBV6-2 or TRBV6-3 to TRBJ1-5; no reliable D call. The TCR sequence derives from a woman aged 40 to 50 with Graves' ophthalmopathy. This CDR3 is CASSWTGNQPQHF. The DNA of the CDR3 is TGTGCCAGCAGCTGGACGGGCAATCAGCCCCAGCATTTT.